A single T cell receptor (beta chain) is shown here with its context. These data come from a study of T cell responses to AZD1222 COVID-19 vaccine. Libraries were prepared by immunoSEQ multiplex PCR; TCRdb keeps only in-frame clonotypes and omits some of them. In the table there are approximately 180,000 clones, approximately 86% of which are singletons. The CDR3 covers 16 residues. Germline CDR1 reads SEHNR; CDR2 reads FQNEAQ (reference sequence). Trimming left V 2 bases short and J 8 bases short, with 21 bases between. The V gene is TRBV7-9, the J gene TRBJ1-2; D not resolved. Specimen: peripheral blood, collected on day 0 of AZD1222 vaccination. The receptor comes from an adult in good health. The CDR3 DNA follows: TGTGCCAGCAGCTTACTCGGGGAGGAGCACGTCGGGGGCTACACCTTC. This encodes CASSLLGEEHVGGYTF.